This record concerns one T cell receptor (beta chain) sequence. Which antigen it targets is not known. The sample holds no much larger clone one base away, and base qualities are not on file. This entry is derived from a study of PD-1 blockade in classical Hodgkin lymphoma (TCRdb year 2020). A note on the overall study: Nivolumab dosing was 3 mg/kg intravenously every 2 weeks, continuing until either disease progression or unacceptable toxicity. The study used TCR beta sequencing and CyTOF to define a peripheral blood immune signature of response to PD-1 blockade in classical Hodgkin lymphoma.

The CDR3 spans 14 residues, from the cysteine through the phenylalanine. The DNA shown is the 42-base CDR3, in frame from base 1. The V and J ends are trimmed by 4 bases and 5 bases, leaving 15 bases between them. CDR1 and CDR2 are read off the germline V gene (reference sequence) as MNHEY and SMNVEV. The Qiagen DNeasy kit was used to extract genomic DNA both from unsorted PBMCs and from the negatively selected CD4+ and CD8+ fractions. TCR beta CDR3 regions were amplified by immunoSEQ multiplex PCR using primers annealing to V and J segments. A synthetic immune receptor repertoire was used to minimize amplification bias, and any residual bias was removed computationally once sequencing was done. Concerning the study's data processing: Custom Python scripts were used to quantify repertoire diversity as the Shannon entropy index. Unsorted, CD4+ and CD8+ repertoires were analyzed separately, except in combined analyses where CD4+ and CD8+ sequences were merged in silico. Clonal expansion was defined as at least a 2-fold frequency increase after treatment relative to C1D1, with a pseudocount of 0.5 for undetected baseline clones. Singleton clones were defined as clones with 0 or 1 copy at C1D1, and non-singleton clones were defined as clones with 2 or more copies. By matching protein sequences in sorted samples from the same patient, clones expanded in unsorted samples were annotated as CD4+, CD8+ or unknown. Diversity changes from C1D1 to C4D1 were tested in paired samples using Wilcoxon tests. TCRdb limited this immuneACCESS table to in-frame rearrangements with V and J called. A share of clones is missing; checked studies link under half to unresolved V genes, and the rest is unexplained. V, J and clone size are taken as reported in that table, and D and trimming were inferred from the DNA itself. Across this sample there are some 84,000 clones, with 80% to 95% seen only once. The ten largest make up about 2.6% of the sample.

Here is what the overall study found, with its caveats: Newly diagnosed patients were reported to have lower baseline TCR diversity than healthy donors, and relapsed/refractory patients were reported to have lower baseline TCR diversity still. Lower diversity was observed in patients in whom nivolumab was started less than 1 year after ASCT, and these patients were excluded from later analyses so that confounding by immune reconstitution would be avoided. Trial patients with a complete response had baseline diversity similar to that of newly diagnosed patients, while partial responders and progressors had significantly lower diversity. By C4D1, a significant rise was seen in CD4+ TCR diversity but not in CD8+ TCR diversity (p=0.0027 vs p=0.16), and the rise was most apparent among complete responders (p=0.02). The study was limited to a single clinical trial cohort, and causes of repertoire differences, possibly disease activity or prior therapy, remained undefined.

The sample's time point label is to be understood as: cycle 2 day 1 (C2D1) of nivolumab. Every trial patient had relapsed following autologous stem cell transplantation, and prior brentuximab vedotin exposure was what differed among cohorts A, B and C. The trial cohort included fewer than 65 patients with relapsed/refractory classical Hodgkin lymphoma, and each patient had a best overall response of complete response, partial response or progressive disease. In the multi-cohort phase II CheckMate 205 trial, trial patients received single-agent nivolumab. An independent review committee assessed best overall response by applying the 2007 International Working Group response criteria. Trial PBMCs were collected immediately before nivolumab initiation (C1D1) and during therapy at cycle 2 day 1 and cycle 4 day 1. Peripheral blood was collected in 8 mL Vacutainer Cell Preparation Tubes, from which PBMCs were isolated by centrifugation and then cryopreserved.

The chain employs TRBV27 and TRBJ2-7, and TRBD2 may be the D gene, going by 5 matching bases. The sequenced sample was peripheral blood mononuclear cells (PBMCs), obtained before the second cycle of nivolumab. The clonotype comes from a human donor with classical Hodgkin lymphoma. The bases read TGTGCCAGCAGTTCCCCGGCGGGCCCCCACGAGCAGTACTTC. The encoded protein is CASSSPAGPHEQYF.